These 3 T cell receptor beta chains came from one sample sequenced in a study of beta chain features in type 1 diabetes (dated by TCRdb to 2017 to 2018). Beyond this particular receptor, the publication reports: A moderate but significant shortening of TCRB CDR3 length was observed in type 1 diabetes patients in all four CD4+ subsets.

The antigens these receptors bind are not known. Libraries were built with the immunoSEQ multiplex PCR assay. All of the isolated RNA was reverse transcribed with the High Capacity cDNA Reverse Transcription Kit, so expressed TCRB transcripts were sequenced. This is the immuneACCESS table as TCRdb keeps it, with only in-frame sequences that have V and J called. A part of the clones is gone; compared with another copy, unresolved V genes explain less than half, and the rest is unexplained. In all, the sample holds more than 250,000 clones, and about a fifth of those were seen once. The top ten clones comprise less than 0.035% of the sample. Sequencing used naive CD4+ T cells from blood. The label giving this sample's cell subset or site can be read as: true naive CD4+ T cells. The receptors originated from a woman in her thirties or forties with type 1 diabetes.

This clone was picked up one time. The chain employs TRBV6-5 and TRBJ1-1; D remains unclear. Germline CDR1 MNHEY, CDR2 SVGAGI. Trimming left V 0 bases short and J 4 bases short, with 12 bases between. This CDR3 contains 15 residues. CDR3 protein: CASSYSAVSATEAFF. The CDR3 coding sequence is TGTGCCAGCAGTTACTCTGCGGTATCGGCCACTGAAGCTTTCTTT.

The chain's CDR3 is CASSPGTSVLETQYF. CDR3 in DNA: TGTGCCAGTAGTCCCGGGACTAGCGTGTTAGAGACCCAGTACTTC. The chain links TRBV19 to TRBJ2-5, with 10 bases identical to TRBD2. J was trimmed by 4 bases and V by 5 bases; bases with no gene match: 7. Germline CDR1 is LNHDA and CDR2 is SQIVND (reference sequence). The CDR3 loop spans 15 amino acids.

This clone was recorded a few times. V gene TRBV7-2 combines with J gene TRBJ2-7; 9 positions match TRBD2. Germline V gene lookup returns CDR1 SGHTA and CDR2 FQGNSA. V was pared by 4 bases and J by 2 bases, with 6 bases of the junction left unmatched. The length of the CDR3 is 15 residues. CDR3 coding DNA: TGTGCCAGCAGCTCATTGGCGGGAGGGCCCTACGAGCAGTACTTC. This gives the protein CASSSLAGGPYEQYF.